This T cell receptor beta chain originates from a study of shared T cell receptors in the human thymus. This table comes from immunoSEQ multiplex PCR, and its TCRdb copy is limited to in-frame clones, with some not included. The table shows hundreds of thousands of clones, with approximately 87% occurring only once. The CDR3 runs 16 residues. V shed 0 bases and J shed 0 bases, with 9 bases lying between them. Germline-derived CDR1 and CDR2 are MGHRA and YSYEKL. These records were also assigned to another study, of human thymus T cells. Turning to that study: Donation came from healthy Finnish infants having corrective surgery for congenital heart defects. It was from resections taken during corrective heart surgery that the thymus tissue came.

The genes are TRBV4-1 and TRBJ1-3; D not certain. Sequencing was carried out using thymocytes. This receptor was taken from a boy in the first two years of life with a congenital heart defect. The CDR3 is CASSQDGRDSGNTIYF. The CDR3 nucleotides are TGCGCCAGCAGCCAAGATGGCCGGGACTCTGGAAACACCATATATTTT.